These 4 T cell receptor beta chains share one sample of origin, sequenced in a study of cytomegalovirus exposure and HLA in healthy donors. PCR amplification relied on 60 Vbeta primers (plus 13 Jbeta primers). TCRdb's copy holds only in-frame clones and misses some; the assay was immunoSEQ multiplex PCR. Of more than 50,000 clones in the sample, 70% were seen once. The sequenced sample was PBMCs. Receptors were obtained from a woman aged 55-69 years in good health and CMV-seropositive.

This clone was counted a few times. V and J are TRBV28 and TRBJ1-2; D is undetermined. This CDR3 has 11 amino acids. V lost 4 bases and J 4 bases, leaving 4 bases between the germline ends. Germline-derived CDR1 and CDR2 are MDHEN and SYDVKM. The chain's CDR3 is CASSSLYGYTF. The CDR3 nucleotides read TGTGCCAGCAGTTCCCTCTATGGCTACACCTTC.

The chain is built from TRBV7-2 and TRBJ2-2; D unclear. Germline lookup yields CDR1 SGHTA and CDR2 FQGNSA. The CDR3 runs to 14 residues. V was cut by 5 bases and J by 2 bases, with 9 bases left in between. CDR3 nucleotides: TGTGCCAGCAGCAGCGCGAGCAACACCGGGGAGCTGTTTTTT. Translated: CASSSASNTGELFF.

The chain links TRBV19 to TRBJ2-3; 8 bases are shared with TRBD2. The J segment lost 0 bases and the V segment lost 5 bases, leaving 16 bases of the junction unmatched. Germline V CDR1 and CDR2: LNHDA, SQIVND (reference sequence). This CDR3 is 19 amino acids long. CDR3 in DNA: TGTGCCAGTAGTCCTTCCATCTCCGGGACTAGGACGAGCACAGATACGCAGTATTTT. It translates to CASSPSISGTRTSTDTQYF.

The V and J genes are TRBV28 and TRBJ1-5, with a weak D call TRBD1 (6 bases). The CDR3 consists of 15 residues. The V gene lost 7 bases and the J gene lost 6 bases, with 19 bases spanning the gap. The germline V gene has CDR1 MDHEN and CDR2 SYDVKM. As DNA, the CDR3 is TGTGCCAGCAAGGGGGGGAGGGTTTTAATTCAGCCCCAGCATTTT. The encoded protein is CASKGGRVLIQPQHF. Filled out from reference TRBV28 and TRBJ1-5, the complete variable domain reads DVKVTQSSRYLVKRTGEKVFLECVQDMDHENMFWYRQDPGLGLRLIYFSYDVKMKEKGDIPEGYSVSREKKERFSLILESASTNQTSMYLCASKGGRVLIQPQHFGDGTRLSIL.